The next 26 T cell receptor beta chains were all read from a single sample in a study of CD8 T cells in Susac syndrome. After extraction with the RNeasy kit, about 0.45 to 1 ug of the RNA was reverse transcribed using random hexamers. TCRdb recomputed calls from the immunoSEQ multiplex PCR reads with MiXCR, one row per CDR3 protein. The sample has about 210,000 distinct CDR3 sequences, 95% seen once. Sequenced sample: CD4+ T cells from PBMCs. The receptors come from a human donor with multiple sclerosis.

The chain combines TRBV29-1 with TRBJ2-5; D unresolved. The CDR3 is made up of 13 amino acids. The ends were cut back, 7 bases at V and 1 base at J, with 13 bases in the middle. The V gene's germline CDR1 is SQVTM and CDR2 ANQGSEA. CDR3 region: CSAAVPSQETQYF. The CDR3 DNA reads TGCAGCGCTGCTGTTCCTTCCCAAGAGACCCAGTACTTC.

DNA of the CDR3: TGTGCCAGCAGCCGTGGGGGACTAGCGGGGCAAGAGACCCAGTACTTC. Protein product: CASSRGGLAGQETQYF. V and J are TRBV5-4 and TRBJ2-5, with TRBD2 matching over 13 bases. The CDR3 spans 16 residues. J was trimmed by 2 bases and V by 4 bases; bases with no gene match: 5. The V gene's germline CDR1 is SGHNT and CDR2 YYREEE (reference sequence).

This rearrangement joins TRBV15 to TRBJ2-5; 9 bases agree with TRBD2. CDR1 is LNHNV and CDR2 is YYDKDF in the germline V gene (reference sequence). V shed 0 bases, J shed 1 base, and the junction held 9 bases outside the gene matches. CDR3 length: 18 amino acids. This CDR3 reads CATSRDRVLAGTQETQYF. Written as DNA, the CDR3 is TGTGCCACCAGCAGAGATAGGGTCCTAGCGGGGACCCAAGAGACCCAGTACTTC.

This chain connects TRBV29-1 to TRBJ2-1; no firm D call. V gave up 3 bases and J gave up 3 bases, with 6 bases separating them. The CDR3 runs to 12 residues. The V gene's germline CDR1 is SQVTM and CDR2 ANQGSEA. CDR3 nucleotide sequence: TGCAGCGTTGAGATAAGCTACAATGAGCAGTTCTTC. Encoded protein: CSVEISYNEQFF.

This clonotype showed up just once. The J gene is TRBJ2-1, the V gene TRBV30, with 7 bases that match TRBD2. Trimming took 2 bases from V and 2 from J; bases not matched to a gene: 0. Germline V gene data show CDR1 as GTSNPN and CDR2 as SVGIG (reference sequence). The CDR3 length is 13 residues. CDR3 in amino acids: CAWSRGAYNEQFF. CDR3 sequence (DNA): TGTGCCTGGAGTCGGGGGGCCTACAATGAGCAGTTCTTC.

The CDR3 protein is CASSEGVAGGHEQFF. Here the CDR3 DNA reads TGTGCCAGCAGTGAAGGGGTAGCGGGGGGGCATGAGCAGTTCTTC. The chain combines TRBV25-1 with TRBJ2-1; 11 nucleotides agree with TRBD2. The CDR3 loop spans 15 amino acids. The trim removed 2 bases at V and 8 bases at J, leaving 5 bases unmatched. CDR1 MGHDK and CDR2 SYGVNS come from the germline V gene.

The J gene is TRBJ2-1, the V gene TRBV3-1; D possibly corresponds to TRBD2 (6 bases). The V gene lost 4 bases and the J gene lost 5 bases, with 12 bases spanning the gap. The CDR3 consists of 14 residues. In germline, CDR1 is LGHDT, CDR2 YNNKEL (reference sequence). The CDR3, as DNA: TGTGCCAGCAGCCTCCCGGGCGGGGACAATGAGCAGTTCTTC. This sequence encodes CASSLPGGDNEQFF.

The J gene is TRBJ2-3, the V gene TRBV3-1, with D possibly matching TRBD1 (6 bases). Germline values: CDR1 LGHDT, CDR2 YNNKEL (reference sequence). Trimming cost V 0 bases and J 2 bases, with 15 bases left between them. The CDR3 runs to 17 residues. The CDR3 here is CASSQETLGGSTDTQYF. The CDR3 DNA sequence: TGTGCCAGCAGCCAAGAGACCCTAGGGGGATCCACAGATACGCAGTATTTT.

This sequence joins TRBV29-1 and TRBJ1-2, with a weak D call TRBD1 (5 bases). CDR3 length: 15 amino acids. The ends were cut back, 0 bases at V and 8 bases at J, with 19 bases in the middle. Germline assignment: CDR1 SQVTM and CDR2 ANQGSEA. For the CDR3, the DNA is TGCAGCGTTGAAGATCACGACAGCAACCGCAGGGGCTACACCTTC. Protein: CSVEDHDSNRRGYTF. The entire variable domain, with the rest obtained from reference TRBV29-1 and TRBJ1-2, is as follows: SAVISQKPSRDICQRGTSLTIQCQVDSQVTMMFWYRQQPGQSLTLIATANQGSEATYESGFVIDKFPISRPNLTFSTLTVSNMSPEDSSIYLCSVEDHDSNRRGYTFGSGTRLTVV.

The chain carries TRBV5-1 and TRBJ1-4, with TRBD1 matching over 8 bases. The CDR3 length is 15 residues. The germline CDR1 and CDR2 sequences are SGHRS and YFSETQ. Unmatched junction bases numbered 7, after V lost 5 bases and J lost 4 bases. In DNA, the CDR3 is TGCGCCAGCAGGTGGCAGGGGGCAAGTAATGAAAAACTGTTTTTT. Amino acids: CASRWQGASNEKLFF.

The rearrangement joins TRBV12-3 or TRBV12-4 to TRBJ1-6, with D tentatively TRBD1 (5 bases). The CDR3 loop spans 16 amino acids. V dropped 1 base and J dropped 8 bases, with 15 bases sitting between them. Written as DNA, the CDR3 is TGTGCCAGCAGTTTAGACCCTCGACAGCGAGATTCACCCCTCCACTTT. It codes for CASSLDPRQRDSPLHF.

The chain joins TRBV3-1 to TRBJ2-5; the D gene is possibly TRBD2 (6 bases). This CDR3 has 14 residues. V was clipped by 2 bases and J by 1 base, with 8 bases between them. Germline V gene data show CDR1 as LGHDT and CDR2 as YNNKEL (reference sequence). In DNA, the CDR3 is TGTGCCAGCAGCCAACGCGGGGCCCAAGAGACCCAGTACTTC. This translates into CASSQRGAQETQYF.

This clonotype is a singleton in its sample. This chain joins TRBV20-1 and TRBJ2-5, with 9 bases fitting TRBD2. Germline CDR1 reads DFQATT; CDR2 reads SNEGSKA (reference sequence). J gave up 4 bases and V 6 bases, and 15 bases lay outside the gene matches. CDR3 length: 16 amino acids. CDR3 loop: CSAPKPGLALGETQYF. The CDR3 DNA is TGCAGTGCCCCTAAACCGGGACTAGCTTTAGGAGAGACCCAGTACTTC.

The chain is built from TRBV30 and TRBJ2-2; no reliable D call. The CDR3 runs 12 residues. Germline V gives CDR1 GTSNPN, CDR2 SVGIG (reference sequence). Between the trimmed V and J ends, which lost 3 bases and 3 bases, there was a span of 5 bases. The CDR3 bases are TGTGCCTGGAGACGGTACACCGGGGAGCTGTTTTTT. This translates into CAWRRYTGELFF.

Here the CDR3 DNA reads TGTGCCTGGAGCCCGGGTCACTGGGCGAACTATGGCTACACCTTC. Encoded protein: CAWSPGHWANYGYTF. V is TRBV30 and J is TRBJ1-2; D is unclear. Trimming shortened V by 3 bases and J by 2 bases, and 16 bases separated the two germline ends. The CDR3 totals 15 residues. The V gene's germline CDR1 is GTSNPN and CDR2 SVGIG (reference sequence).

J is TRBJ1-2 and V is TRBV29-1; D gene uncertain. Germline V gene lookup returns CDR1 SQVTM and CDR2 ANQGSEA. The CDR3 totals 13 residues. Trimming took 4 bases from V and 3 from J, leaving 12 bases between them. This CDR3 is CSVGTAGYYGYTF. The CDR3, as DNA: TGCAGCGTTGGGACTGCCGGCTACTATGGCTACACCTTC.

The chain uses TRBV29-1 and TRBJ2-7, with D perhaps matching TRBD2 (5 bases). The CDR3 covers 14 residues. Trimming took off 0 bases at V and 2 bases at J, with 11 bases between the two ends. Germline V gives CDR1 SQVTM, CDR2 ANQGSEA. The CDR3 sequence: CSVEDSLAPYEQYF. DNA of the CDR3: TGCAGCGTTGAAGATTCCCTAGCCCCCTACGAGCAGTACTTC.

This rearrangement joins TRBV5-1 to TRBJ2-3, with TRBD1 identical over 9 bases. This CDR3 is built from 14 residues. J was trimmed by 6 bases and V by 0 bases; bases with no gene match: 2. Germline CDR1 reads SGHRS; CDR2 reads YFSETQ. The DNA of the CDR3 is TGCGCCAGCAGCTTGGGGACAGGGGACGATACGCAGTATTTT. It specifies CASSLGTGDDTQYF. The variable domain in full, with the rest retrieved from reference TRBV5-1 and TRBJ2-3, is KAGVTQTPRYLIKTRGQQVTLSCSPISGHRSVSWYQQTPGQGLQFLFEYFSETQRNKGNFPGRFSGRQFSNSRSEMNVSTLELGDSALYLCASSLGTGDDTQYFGPGTRLTVL.

The genes are TRBV20-1 and TRBJ1-4, with unresolved D. The length of the CDR3 is 14 residues. Germline V CDR1 and CDR2: DFQATT, SNEGSKA (reference sequence). V was clipped by 0 bases and J by 0 bases, with 5 bases between them. The CDR3 sequence: CSARDFATNEKLFF. CDR3 nucleotides: TGCAGTGCTAGAGACTTTGCAACTAATGAAAAACTGTTTTTT.

The gene calls are TRBV29-1 and TRBJ1-3; 7 bases are shared with TRBD1. The V gene's germline CDR1 is SQVTM and CDR2 ANQGSEA. This CDR3 has 14 residues. V shed 4 bases and J 4 bases; nucleotides not matched to a gene: 7. CDR3 coding DNA: TGCAGCGTTGGACAGGGACCTTCGGGAAACACCATATATTTT. This codes for CSVGQGPSGNTIYF.

V usage is TRBV30 and J usage is TRBJ1-6, with 7 bases lining up with TRBD1. With V trimmed by 1 base and J by 5 bases, 8 bases remained unmatched. CDR1 and CDR2 from the germline V gene are GTSNPN and SVGIG (reference sequence). CDR3 length equals 16 residues. The CDR3 DNA is TGTGCCTGGAGTGGCCCGGGGACAGCAGATAATTCACCCCTCCACTTT. It is translated as CAWSGPGTADNSPLHF.

CDR3 DNA: TGTGCCACTCGAGGGGGGGGCACAGATACGCAGTATTTT. Translating gives CATRGGGTDTQYF. This rearrangement joins TRBV19 to TRBJ2-3; tentatively, D is TRBD2 (7 bases). Germline CDR1 reads LNHDA; CDR2 reads SQIVND (reference sequence). The CDR3 is made up of 13 amino acids. V lost 10 bases to trimming and J lost 1 base, with 12 bases between them.

The chain couples TRBV3-1 to TRBJ1-2, with 7 positions matching TRBD1. Germline values: CDR1 LGHDT, CDR2 YNNKEL (reference sequence). The CDR3 has 15 amino acids. The J segment lost 8 bases and the V segment lost 4 bases, leaving 13 bases of the junction unmatched. The DNA of the CDR3 is TGTGCCAGCAGCCCCGGTTCGGGACAGCCGTTCGGCTACACCTTC. Its translation: CASSPGSGQPFGYTF.

V and J are TRBV14 and TRBJ2-5; tentatively, D is TRBD1 (5 bases). The CDR3 loop spans 16 amino acids. From germline, CDR1 is SGHDN and CDR2 FVKESK. Trimming shortened V by 2 bases and J by 5 bases, and 18 bases separated the two germline ends. The CDR3 spells CASSQYSGSNFETQYF. The CDR3, as DNA: TGTGCCAGCAGCCAATACTCAGGGTCAAATTTCGAGACCCAGTACTTC.

CDR3 sequence: CASRPSRGNYNSPLHF. The CDR3, as DNA: TGTGCCAGCAGACCTTCTCGGGGCAACTATAATTCACCCCTCCACTTT. This chain links TRBV28 with TRBJ1-6; possible D gene TRBD1, 5 bases. Germline loops: CDR1 MDHEN, CDR2 SYDVKM. The CDR3 covers 16 residues. V lost 6 bases to trimming and J lost 3 bases, with 15 bases between them.

The chain combines TRBV4-2 with TRBJ2-3; weak D call: TRBD1 (6 bases). The CDR3 is made up of 16 amino acids. Germline V lookup: CDR1 LGHNA, CDR2 YNFKEQ. V lost 0 bases, J lost 1 base, and 11 bases lay in between. CDR3 amino acids: CASSQDNEGGTDTQYF. DNA for the CDR3: TGTGCCAGCAGCCAAGATAACGAGGGGGGCACAGATACGCAGTATTTT.